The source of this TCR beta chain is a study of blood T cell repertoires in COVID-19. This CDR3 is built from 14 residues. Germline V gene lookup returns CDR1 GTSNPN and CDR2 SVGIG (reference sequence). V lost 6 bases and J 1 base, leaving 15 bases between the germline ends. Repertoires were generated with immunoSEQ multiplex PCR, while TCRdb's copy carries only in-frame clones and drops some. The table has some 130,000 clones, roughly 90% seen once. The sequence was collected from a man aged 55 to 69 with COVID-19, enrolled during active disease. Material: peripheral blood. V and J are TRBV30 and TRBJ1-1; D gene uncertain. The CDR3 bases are TGTGCCTGTTACACCCAGGCGTGGAACACTGAAGCTTTCTTT. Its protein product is CACYTQAWNTEAFF.